A selection of T cell receptor beta chains follows, all from one sample in a study of CD4 T cells in lung cancer. The data were produced by immunoSEQ multiplex PCR, yet TCRdb's version contains in-frame clones alone and is incomplete. Among under 5,000 clones listed, 70% to 85% were seen once. Sequencing was done on a sample of lung tumor tissue. Receptor source: a man between 60 and 75 years old with non-small cell lung cancer. Each CDR3 is given with its conserved first and last residue. The order of the fields is J gene, D gene, V gene, clone size, CDR3 DNA, CDR3 protein. A D gene is named only where the DNA matches it firmly. A row's size may be missing; if present it is once, few, many or a size class.

j_gene: TRBJ2-3
d_gene: TRBD2
v_gene: TRBV7-8
abundance: .
CDR3nt: TGTGCCAGCAGCTTAGAGGCTAGCGGGAGCGCAGATACGCAGTATTTT
CDR3aa: CASSLEASGSADTQYF

j_gene: TRBJ1-2
d_gene: TRBD1
v_gene: TRBV7-2
abundance: .
CDR3nt: TGTGCCAGCAGCTTAGTTTTGGGACAGGGCTCTGGCTACACCTTC
CDR3aa: CASSLVLGQGSGYTF

j_gene: TRBJ1-1
d_gene: TRBD1
v_gene: TRBV11-2
abundance: .
CDR3nt: TGTGCCAGCAGCTTCCCAGCAGGGGGGACGAACACTGAAGCTTTCTTT
CDR3aa: CASSFPAGGTNTEAFF

j_gene: TRBJ2-2
d_gene: TRBD2
v_gene: TRBV9
abundance: .
CDR3nt: TGTGCCAGCAGCGCCGGACTAGCGGGAGTATTGGAGGAGCTGTTTTTT
CDR3aa: CASSAGLAGVLEELFF

j_gene: TRBJ2-7
d_gene: TRBD2
v_gene: TRBV9
abundance: .
CDR3nt: TGTGCCAGCAGCGTAGGTGATAGCGGGAGATACGAGCAGTACTTC
CDR3aa: CASSVGDSGRYEQYF

j_gene: TRBJ2-3
d_gene: TRBD2
v_gene: TRBV7-8
abundance: few
CDR3nt: TGTGCCAGCAGCTTACTAGCGGGAGAGGGCACAGATACGCAGTATTTT
CDR3aa: CASSLLAGEGTDTQYF

j_gene: TRBJ1-1
d_gene: TRBD1
v_gene: TRBV7-9
abundance: .
CDR3nt: TGTGCCAGCACGGGAGGGGGCATTGAAGCTTTCTTT
CDR3aa: CASTGGGIEAFF

j_gene: TRBJ2-7
d_gene: TRBD1
v_gene: TRBV11-3
abundance: .
CDR3nt: TGTGCCAGCAGCTTCGGTCCTACAGGGGGCATGGGCGAGCAGTACTTC
CDR3aa: CASSFGPTGGMGEQYF

j_gene: TRBJ1-3
d_gene: TRBD1
v_gene: TRBV7-2
abundance: .
CDR3nt: TGTGCCAGCAGCTTTGAGGGGGCGACGGGAAACACCATATATTTT
CDR3aa: CASSFEGATGNTIYF

j_gene: TRBJ2-2
d_gene: TRBD2
v_gene: TRBV5-6
abundance: .
CDR3nt: TGTGCCAGCAGCTTGGGACTAGCGGGAGGAGTCACCGGGGAGCTGTTTTTT
CDR3aa: CASSLGLAGGVTGELFF

j_gene: TRBJ2-2
d_gene: TRBD2
v_gene: TRBV29-1
abundance: .
CDR3nt: TGCAGCGCCCCCATGCCGGGTGGGGGGGACACCGGGGAGCTGTTTTTT
CDR3aa: CSAPMPGGGDTGELFF

j_gene: TRBJ2-7
d_gene: TRBD1
v_gene: TRBV6-1
abundance: .
CDR3nt: TGTGCCAGCAGTCTGACAGGGGGTCTCTCCTACGAGCAGTACTTC
CDR3aa: CASSLTGGLSYEQYF

j_gene: TRBJ2-7
d_gene: TRBD2
v_gene: TRBV7-9
abundance: .
CDR3nt: TGTGCCAGCAGGCGAGGGTCGGGACTAGCGGGTCCCTTTTCCTACGAGCAGTACTTC
CDR3aa: CASRRGSGLAGPFSYEQYF

j_gene: TRBJ2-3
d_gene: .
v_gene: TRBV6-4
abundance: few
CDR3nt: TGTGCCAGCAGTGACGGGGGGCGGGAGACAGATACGCAGTATTTT
CDR3aa: CASSDGGRETDTQYF

j_gene: TRBJ2-1
d_gene: .
v_gene: TRBV7-9
abundance: .
CDR3nt: TGTGCCAGCAGCTTACCCAGCGACAATGAGCAGTTCTTC
CDR3aa: CASSLPSDNEQFF

j_gene: TRBJ2-7
d_gene: .
v_gene: TRBV7-2
abundance: .
CDR3nt: TGTGCCAGCAGCACCGGACTGGGATACGAGCAGTACTTC
CDR3aa: CASSTGLGYEQYF

j_gene: TRBJ1-1
d_gene: .
v_gene: TRBV18
abundance: once
CDR3nt: TGTGCCAGCTCACCACGGGGGCCAGGGAACACTGAAGCTTTCTTT
CDR3aa: CASSPRGPGNTEAFF

j_gene: TRBJ2-1
d_gene: .
v_gene: TRBV23-1
abundance: .
CDR3nt: TGCGCCAGCAGTCAATCAGTGGCGGGGTACTACAATGAGCAGTTCTTC
CDR3aa: CASSQSVAGYYNEQFF

j_gene: TRBJ2-7
d_gene: TRBD2
v_gene: TRBV15
abundance: .
CDR3nt: TGTGCCACCAGCACACTAGCGGGTACCTACGAGCAGTACTTC
CDR3aa: CATSTLAGTYEQYF

j_gene: TRBJ2-3
d_gene: .
v_gene: TRBV29-1
abundance: .
CDR3nt: TGCAGCGTCTCTAGCCCCCGACTTGGGACAGATACGCAGTATTTT
CDR3aa: CSVSSPRLGTDTQYF

j_gene: TRBJ1-1
d_gene: .
v_gene: TRBV28
abundance: .
CDR3nt: TGTGCCAGCAAGCTAAACACTGAAGCTTTCTTT
CDR3aa: CASKLNTEAFF

j_gene: TRBJ2-1
d_gene: .
v_gene: TRBV11-2
abundance: .
CDR3nt: TGTGCCAGCAGCCCTAGCCGACAAGACAATGAGCAGTTCTTC
CDR3aa: CASSPSRQDNEQFF

j_gene: TRBJ2-1
d_gene: TRBD2
v_gene: TRBV5-1
abundance: .
CDR3nt: TGCGCCAGCAGCTCTGGGACTAGCGGGTCGCAGCAGTTCTTC
CDR3aa: CASSSGTSGSQQFF

j_gene: TRBJ2-3
d_gene: .
v_gene: TRBV5-4
abundance: .
CDR3nt: TGTGCCAGCAGCTTCGTCCCAGATACGCAGTATTTT
CDR3aa: CASSFVPDTQYF

j_gene: TRBJ2-7
d_gene: .
v_gene: TRBV5-4
abundance: .
CDR3nt: TGTGCCAGCAGCTTGAGCCCCTACGAGCAGTACTTC
CDR3aa: CASSLSPYEQYF

j_gene: TRBJ2-5
d_gene: .
v_gene: TRBV7-3
abundance: .
CDR3nt: TGTGCCAGCAGCTTAGACCCCGCTAGGTCTACAACCCAGTACTTC
CDR3aa: CASSLDPARSTTQYF

j_gene: TRBJ2-5
d_gene: TRBD2
v_gene: TRBV6-5
abundance: .
CDR3nt: TGTGCCAGCAGACACAGCGGGACCGTCCGGGAGACCCAGTACTTC
CDR3aa: CASRHSGTVRETQYF

j_gene: TRBJ1-3
d_gene: .
v_gene: TRBV5-4
abundance: .
CDR3nt: TGTGCCAGCAGCCATGGACAGAGCGGAAACACCATATATTTT
CDR3aa: CASSHGQSGNTIYF

j_gene: TRBJ1-2
d_gene: .
v_gene: TRBV5-1
abundance: .
CDR3nt: TGCGCCAGCAGCTTGGCCGGAGATTGGGGCAGGACCAATAACTATGGCTACACCTTC
CDR3aa: CASSLAGDWGRTNNYGYTF

j_gene: TRBJ2-7
d_gene: .
v_gene: TRBV6-5
abundance: .
CDR3nt: TGTGCCAGCAGCACGATAGATTACGAGCAGTACTTC
CDR3aa: CASSTIDYEQYF

j_gene: TRBJ1-1
d_gene: .
v_gene: TRBV29-1
abundance: .
CDR3nt: TGCAGCGTTGCAGGGTTTGGTAATGAAACTTTCTTT
CDR3aa: CSVAGFGNETFF

j_gene: TRBJ1-1
d_gene: .
v_gene: TRBV10-3
abundance: .
CDR3nt: TGTGCCATCAGTGAGGGGGGAGGGGGAAGGACTGAAGCTTTCTTT
CDR3aa: CAISEGGGGRTEAFF

j_gene: TRBJ2-5
d_gene: TRBD2
v_gene: TRBV5-6
abundance: .
CDR3nt: TGTGCCAGCAGGCCCGGGGCGGGAGGGTGGGAGACCCAGTACTTC
CDR3aa: CASRPGAGGWETQYF

j_gene: TRBJ1-1
d_gene: .
v_gene: TRBV11-2
abundance: few
CDR3nt: TGTGCCAGCAGCTTGATATCAGGTGGGACTGAAGCTTTCTTT
CDR3aa: CASSLISGGTEAFF

j_gene: TRBJ2-2
d_gene: .
v_gene: TRBV14
abundance: .
CDR3nt: TGTGCCAGCAGCCGGGAGCGTGGCACCGGGGAGCTGTTTTTT
CDR3aa: CASSRERGTGELFF

j_gene: TRBJ2-5
d_gene: .
v_gene: TRBV10-3
abundance: .
CDR3nt: TGTGCCATCAGTAAGGGCGGGAACCAAGAGACCCAGTACTTC
CDR3aa: CAISKGGNQETQYF

j_gene: TRBJ2-5
d_gene: TRBD2
v_gene: TRBV10-3
abundance: .
CDR3nt: TGTGCCATCAGTGAGTACGGCGGGAGTGTGGAGACCCAGTACTTC
CDR3aa: CAISEYGGSVETQYF

j_gene: TRBJ1-3
d_gene: .
v_gene: TRBV7-9
abundance: .
CDR3nt: TGTGCCAGCAGCCCTCCTTTGGGACTGCACTCTGGAAACACCATATATTTT
CDR3aa: CASSPPLGLHSGNTIYF